Detailed here is one T cell receptor (beta chain). The antigen remains undetermined. This sample was included in a study of graft-versus-host responses after intestinal transplantation. Study overall: In this cohort, recipients had multivisceral, liver-intestinal, or isolated intestinal transplants. For 2 to 4 years after anti-thymocyte globulin induction, all recipients took tacrolimus and steroids.

The repertoire was sequenced with immunoSEQ multiplex PCR; TCRdb's copy has only in-frame clones and lacks some. The repertoire has over 85,000 clones, roughly 93% of them found once; the top ten carry 0.49%. Study-level findings and limits: GvH clones were found in recipient marrow; some appeared first in ileum or blood. In patients with graft-donor T cell macrochimerism, allograft graft-versus-host to host-versus-graft clonal ratios were high.

The V and J ends lost 1 base and 4 bases respectively, with 17 bases between them. This CDR3 region has 17 residues. Germline CDR1 and CDR2: SGHVS and FQNEAQ. This clonotype was sampled from a human donor who received an intestinal transplant. The V call is TRBV7-8, the J call TRBJ1-5, with D tentatively TRBD1 (6 bases). The sequencing used unstimulated CD8+ T cells sorted from spleen or lymph node cells, collected before intestinal transplant. The CDR3 is CASSLGLGGVWNQPQHF. The CDR3 bases are TGTGCCAGCAGCTTAGGGTTAGGGGGGGTCTGGAATCAGCCCCAGCATTTT.